This T cell receptor (beta chain) emerged from a study of CD8+ T cells in alopecia areata (dated by TCRdb to 2017 to 2018). The study in broad terms: The treated patients, all with moderate-to-severe alopecia areata, were enrolled in an open-label pilot trial of oral tofacitinib given at 5 to 10 mg twice daily. RNA was extracted with the PAXgene miRNA kit for fixed scalp, the miRNeasy kit for PBMCs, and the RNeasy kit for mouse skin. Biopsies were taken from tofacitinib-treated patients at baseline and again at 4 and 24 weeks into treatment, and several of those patients also had a later scalp biopsy. High-throughput TCRbeta sequencing was used to examine T cell clonal expansion in alopecia areata in both the C3H/HeJ mouse model and human patients. Clonality in the scalp was compared among normal scalp (n=4), patchy alopecia areata scalp (n=8), and alopecia totalis/universalis scalp (n=8). For the treated patients, the SALT score, which quantifies what percentage of scalp surface area is affected, served as the measure of disease severity. TCRbeta CDR3 regions were amplified by immunoSEQ multiplex PCR using 35 Vbeta forward and 13 Jbeta reverse primers. Human TCRbeta sequencing covered scalp tissue and sorted CD4+ and CD8+ peripheral blood T cells from patchy and totalis/universalis alopecia areata patients and healthy controls. Patients received tofacitinib for 6 to 18 months and were then followed off drug for 6 months to check for delayed response and recurrence.

General findings and caveats noted by the study authors: Scalp TCR repertoire analysis is complicated because resident alphabeta T cells in normal human skin are also sequenced, whereas mouse skin is dominated by gammadelta T cells. Lesional scalp, especially in alopecia totalis/universalis, showed higher clonality and more expanded CD8+ clones than normal scalp, suggesting antigenic drive. Shared TCR sequences between patients were less evident than in mice, which may be partly attributable to HLA diversity in the patient population. Many expanded lesional clones persisted in scalp and blood during tofacitinib treatment, which may partly explain relapse after stopping treatment. Tofacitinib significantly lowered scalp clonality and the number of expanded CD8+ clones among the top 100 scalp clones. Because the treated cohort was small and had only one nonresponder, larger studies are needed to examine links between baseline CD8+ expansion and response.

The method was the immunoSEQ multiplex PCR assay. RNA was extracted from all samples and reverse transcribed into cDNA, which served as template for TCR sequencing. First-strand cDNA was synthesized using SuperScript III with a 2:1 mix of oligo-dT and random hexamers. Amplification bias was assessed with a synthetic immune receptor repertoire, and residual bias was removed computationally. Under the source paper's analysis protocol: After raw reads were preprocessed to remove errors, the CDR3 was defined following IMGT conventions as running from the conserved cysteine to phenylalanine. Clonality was calculated as 1 minus Shannon entropy normalized by log2 of the number of productive unique TCRs. Whether scalp clones were CD4 or CD8 was inferred by matching scalp TCRbeta sequences against CD4 and CD8 repertoires sorted from blood. The clones in this table, taken by TCRdb from immuneACCESS, are in-frame only. Not every clone is retained; where verified, under half of the shortfall comes from an unresolved V gene, and the cause of the rest is unknown. For V, J and clone size, that table is used; D and trimming come from the DNA. This sample comprises about 200,000 clones, more than 50% of them detected only once. Around 0.92% of the sample belongs to the ten largest clones.

The time point label of this sample denotes: 20 to 30 weeks on oral tofacitinib. The treatment or condition label here, explained by the study, means: oral pan-JAK inhibitor, 5-10 mg twice daily. Peripheral blood and lesional scalp punch biopsies were obtained from patients with alopecia areata. PBMCs were separated by density centrifugation and stained for CD3, CD4 and CD8, after which CD4+ and CD8+ T cells were sorted on a FACSAria. The sample holds a few counts of this clone. Its antigen remains unidentified. No base quality values were provided; no much bigger clone lies one nucleotide off. The cysteine opens and the phenylalanine closes a CDR3 of 16 amino acids. Only the CDR3 portion is preserved as DNA: 48 bases, with reading frame beginning at the first base. The germline V gene encodes CDR1 MGHRA and CDR2 YSYEKL. V sheds 2 bases and J sheds 0 bases, leaving 14 bases between their ends.

This sample comprised CD4+ T cells sorted from blood, obtained at week 24, from a patient treated with tofacitinib. Recombination joined TRBV4-1 with TRBJ2-7; the D gene lacks a confident call. The clonotype comes from a human donor with alopecia areata. The DNA sequence reads TGCGCCAGCAGCCAACCAGGCGGCTTCCGCTCCTACGAGCAGTACTTC. Translated, this is CASSQPGGFRSYEQYF.